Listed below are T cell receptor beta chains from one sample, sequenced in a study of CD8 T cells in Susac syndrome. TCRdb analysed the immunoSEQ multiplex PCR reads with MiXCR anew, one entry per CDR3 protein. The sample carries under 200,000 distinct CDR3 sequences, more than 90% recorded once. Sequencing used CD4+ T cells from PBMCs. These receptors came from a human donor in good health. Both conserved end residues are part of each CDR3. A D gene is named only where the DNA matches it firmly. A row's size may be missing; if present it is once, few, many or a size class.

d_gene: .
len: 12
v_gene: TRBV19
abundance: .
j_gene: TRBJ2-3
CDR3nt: TGTGCCAGTATGGGGAACACAGATACGCAGTATTTT
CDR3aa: CASMGNTDTQYF

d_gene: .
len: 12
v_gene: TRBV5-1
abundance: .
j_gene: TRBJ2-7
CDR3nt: TGCGCCAGCATTTTGACCTCCTACGAGCAGTACTTC
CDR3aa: CASILTSYEQYF

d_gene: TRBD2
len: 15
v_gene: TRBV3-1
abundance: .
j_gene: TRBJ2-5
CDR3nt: TGTGCCAGCAGCCAAGATCTAGCGGTCCCCGGCACCCAGTACTTC
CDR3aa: CASSQDLAVPGTQYF

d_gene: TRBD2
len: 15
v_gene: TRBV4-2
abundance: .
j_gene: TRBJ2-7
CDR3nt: TGTGCCAGCAGCCAAGACGGGGGGAGCTCCTACGAGCAGTACTTC
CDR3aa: CASSQDGGSSYEQYF

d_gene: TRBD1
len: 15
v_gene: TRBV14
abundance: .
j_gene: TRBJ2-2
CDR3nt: TGTGCCAGCAGCCGGACAGGGGCTAACACCGGGGAGCTGTTTTTT
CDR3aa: CASSRTGANTGELFF

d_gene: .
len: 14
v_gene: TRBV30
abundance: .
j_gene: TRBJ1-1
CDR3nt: TGTGCCTGGTACTCCAGGAAGGGAGGGACTGAAGCTTTCTTT
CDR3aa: CAWYSRKGGTEAFF

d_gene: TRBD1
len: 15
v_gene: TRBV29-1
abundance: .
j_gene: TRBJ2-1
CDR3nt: TGCAGCGTCACCGGGACAGGGGTTTTCTACAATGAGCAGTTCTTC
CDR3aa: CSVTGTGVFYNEQFF

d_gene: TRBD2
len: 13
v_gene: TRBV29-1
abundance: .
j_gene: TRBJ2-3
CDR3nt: TGCAGCGTTGGAGCGGGGGGCACAGATACGCAGTATTTT
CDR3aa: CSVGAGGTDTQYF

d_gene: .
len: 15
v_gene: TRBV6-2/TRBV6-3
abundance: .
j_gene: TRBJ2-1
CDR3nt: TGTGCCAGCAGTGACCAGGGGGGCACCTACAATGAGCAGTTCTTC
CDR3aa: CASSDQGGTYNEQFF

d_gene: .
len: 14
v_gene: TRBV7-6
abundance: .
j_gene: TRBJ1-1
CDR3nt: TGTGCCAGCAGCTTAGGAGGGAAGGACACTGAAGCTTTCTTT
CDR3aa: CASSLGGKDTEAFF

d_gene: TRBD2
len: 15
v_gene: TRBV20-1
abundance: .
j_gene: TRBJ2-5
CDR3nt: TGCAGTGCTAGACGGACTAGCGGGGTACAAGAGACCCAGTACTTC
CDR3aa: CSARRTSGVQETQYF

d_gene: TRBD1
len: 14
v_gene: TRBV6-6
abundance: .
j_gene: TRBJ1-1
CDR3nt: TGTGCCAGCAGGTCTCCAGGGGGGTGGACTGAAGCTTTCTTT
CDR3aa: CASRSPGGWTEAFF

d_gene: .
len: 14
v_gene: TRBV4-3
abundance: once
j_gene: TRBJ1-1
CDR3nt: TGCGCCAGCAGCCAAGCCGGAGGGCACACTGAAGCTTTCTTT
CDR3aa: CASSQAGGHTEAFF

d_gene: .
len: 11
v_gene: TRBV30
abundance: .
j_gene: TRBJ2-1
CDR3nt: TGTGCCTGGAGTGCCATCCATGAGCAGTTCTTC
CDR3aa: CAWSAIHEQFF

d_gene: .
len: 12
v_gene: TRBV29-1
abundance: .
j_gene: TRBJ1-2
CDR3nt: TGCAGCGTCGGACAGACTAACTATGGCTACACCTTC
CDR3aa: CSVGQTNYGYTF

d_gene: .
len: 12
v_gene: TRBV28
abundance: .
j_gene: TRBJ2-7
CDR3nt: TGTGCCAGCAGTTTACGTTCCTGGGAGCAGTACTTC
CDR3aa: CASSLRSWEQYF

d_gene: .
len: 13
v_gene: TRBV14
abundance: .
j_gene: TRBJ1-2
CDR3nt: TGTGCCAGCAGCCAAGATATAGGCTATGGCTACACCTTC
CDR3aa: CASSQDIGYGYTF

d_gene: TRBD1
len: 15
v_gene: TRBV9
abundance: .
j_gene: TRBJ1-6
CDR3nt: TGTGCCAGCAGCGTAGGTGGACAGGGTGTCTCACCCCTCCACTTT
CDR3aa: CASSVGGQGVSPLHF

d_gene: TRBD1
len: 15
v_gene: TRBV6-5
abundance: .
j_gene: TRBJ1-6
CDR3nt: TGTGCCAGCAGTTACGCGGGACAGGGCCGTTCACCCCTCCACTTT
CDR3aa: CASSYAGQGRSPLHF

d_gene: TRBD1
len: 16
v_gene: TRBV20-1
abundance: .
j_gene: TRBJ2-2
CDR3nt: TGCAGTGCTAGAAAACCGGGACAGGCCAACACCGGGGAGCTGTTTTTT
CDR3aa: CSARKPGQANTGELFF

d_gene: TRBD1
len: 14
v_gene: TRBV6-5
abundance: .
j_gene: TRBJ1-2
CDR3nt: TGTGCCAGCAGTAGGACAGGGGCAGGCTATGGCTACACCTTC
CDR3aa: CASSRTGAGYGYTF

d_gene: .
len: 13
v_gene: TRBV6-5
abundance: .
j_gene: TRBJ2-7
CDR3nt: TGTGCCAGCAGGCTCGGGGCGGTCTACGAGCAGTACTTC
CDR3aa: CASRLGAVYEQYF

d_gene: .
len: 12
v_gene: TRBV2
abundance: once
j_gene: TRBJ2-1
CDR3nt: TGTGCCAGCAGTATTCAGGGCGGTGAGCAGTTCTTC
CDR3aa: CASSIQGGEQFF

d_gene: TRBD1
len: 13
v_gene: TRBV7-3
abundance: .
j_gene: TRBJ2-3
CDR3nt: TGTGCCAGCAGCCTAGGGGACAGGATAATCCAGTATTTT
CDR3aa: CASSLGDRIIQYF

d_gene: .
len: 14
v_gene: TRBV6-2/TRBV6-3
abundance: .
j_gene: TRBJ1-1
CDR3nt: TGTGCCAGCAGTTACCGTCAGGGAAACACTGAAGCTTTCTTT
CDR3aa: CASSYRQGNTEAFF

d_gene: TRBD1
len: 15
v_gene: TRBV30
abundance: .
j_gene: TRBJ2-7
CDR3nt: TGTGCCTGGAGTTCCATGGGGGACAGGGATTACGAGCAGTACTTC
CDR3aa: CAWSSMGDRDYEQYF

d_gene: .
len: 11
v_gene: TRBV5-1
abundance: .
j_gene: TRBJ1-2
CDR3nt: TGCGCCAGCAGCCCCGGGGGATCCTACACCTTC
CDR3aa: CASSPGGSYTF

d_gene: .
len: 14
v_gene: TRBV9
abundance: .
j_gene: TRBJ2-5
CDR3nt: TGTGCCAGCAGCAAGGGGGACTTTCAAGAGACCCAGTACTTC
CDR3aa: CASSKGDFQETQYF

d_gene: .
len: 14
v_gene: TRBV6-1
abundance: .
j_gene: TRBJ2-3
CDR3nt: TGTGCCATCCAGGCCGAGGGGGGCGCAAATACGCAGTATTTT
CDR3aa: CAIQAEGGANTQYF

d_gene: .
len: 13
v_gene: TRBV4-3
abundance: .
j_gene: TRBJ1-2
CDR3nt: TGCGCCAGCAGCCAAGGACGGGGAGATGGCTACACCTTC
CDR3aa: CASSQGRGDGYTF

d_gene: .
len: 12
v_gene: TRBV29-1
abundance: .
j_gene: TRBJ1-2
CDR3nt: TGCAGCGACTGGAACGGGGGCCGGGGCTACACCTTC
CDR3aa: CSDWNGGRGYTF

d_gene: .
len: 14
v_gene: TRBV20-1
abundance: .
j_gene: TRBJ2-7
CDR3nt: TGCAGTGCTAGTCCCCTTGACAGAACCTACGAGCAGTACTTC
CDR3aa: CSASPLDRTYEQYF

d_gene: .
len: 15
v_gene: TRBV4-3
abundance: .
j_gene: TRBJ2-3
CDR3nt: TGCGCCAGCAGCCAGTCTGGGGATCCCACAGATACGCAGTATTTT
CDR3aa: CASSQSGDPTDTQYF

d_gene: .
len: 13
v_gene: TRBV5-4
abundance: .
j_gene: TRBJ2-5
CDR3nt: TGTGCCAGCAGCTTCGGGTACCAAGAGACCCAGTACTTC
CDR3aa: CASSFGYQETQYF

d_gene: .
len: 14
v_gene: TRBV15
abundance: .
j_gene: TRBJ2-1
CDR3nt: TGTGCCACCAGCAGAGATAACAGGGACAATGAGCAGTTCTTC
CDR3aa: CATSRDNRDNEQFF

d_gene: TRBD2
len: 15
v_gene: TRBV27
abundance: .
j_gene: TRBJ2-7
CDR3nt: TGTGCCAGCAGTGGACTAGCGGGGGGTATCGACGAGCAGTACTTC
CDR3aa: CASSGLAGGIDEQYF

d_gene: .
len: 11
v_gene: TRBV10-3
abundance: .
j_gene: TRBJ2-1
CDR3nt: TGTGCCATCAGTGCCCCCGATGAGCAGTTCTTC
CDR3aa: CAISAPDEQFF

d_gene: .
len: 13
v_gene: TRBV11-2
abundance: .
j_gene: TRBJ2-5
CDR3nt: TGTGCCAGCAGCTTAACTCTCTATGGGACCCAGTACTTC
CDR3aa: CASSLTLYGTQYF

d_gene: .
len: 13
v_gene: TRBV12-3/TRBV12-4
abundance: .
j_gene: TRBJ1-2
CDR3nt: TGTGCCAGCGGGTCGGACACCGACCATGGCTACACCTTC
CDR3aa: CASGSDTDHGYTF

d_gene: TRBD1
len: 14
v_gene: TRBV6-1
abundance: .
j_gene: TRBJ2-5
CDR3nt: TGTGCCAGCATCCGGAGACAGGGCGGCGAGACCCAGTACTTC
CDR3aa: CASIRRQGGETQYF

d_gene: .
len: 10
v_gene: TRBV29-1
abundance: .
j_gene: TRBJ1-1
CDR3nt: TGCAGCGTGCAGGACCCTGGGGCTTTCTTT
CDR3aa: CSVQDPGAFF

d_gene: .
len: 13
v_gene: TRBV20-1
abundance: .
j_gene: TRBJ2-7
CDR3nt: TGCAGTGCTAGCAGACCAGACCACTACGAGCAGTACTTC
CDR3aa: CSASRPDHYEQYF

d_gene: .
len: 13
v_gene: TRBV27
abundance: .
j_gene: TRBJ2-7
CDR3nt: TGTGCCAGCGGAAGACCGGACAAATCCGAGCAGTACTTC
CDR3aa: CASGRPDKSEQYF

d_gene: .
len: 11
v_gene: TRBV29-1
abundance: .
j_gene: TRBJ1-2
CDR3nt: TGCAGTTATTATGGGGAGGACGGCTACACCTTC
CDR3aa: CSYYGEDGYTF

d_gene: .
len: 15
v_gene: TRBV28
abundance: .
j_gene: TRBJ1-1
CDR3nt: TGTGCCAGCAGCGATCCAGGGACACTCTTCACTGAAGCTTTCTTT
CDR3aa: CASSDPGTLFTEAFF

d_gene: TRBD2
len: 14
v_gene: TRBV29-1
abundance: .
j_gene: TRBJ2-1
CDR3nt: TGCAGCGCCGGACTAGCGGGTTTTTACAATGAGCAGTTCTTC
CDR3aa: CSAGLAGFYNEQFF

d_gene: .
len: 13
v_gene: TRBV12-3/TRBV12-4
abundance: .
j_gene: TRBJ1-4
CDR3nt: TGTGCCAGCAGTGAACAGGGCGAAGAAAAACTGTTTTTT
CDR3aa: CASSEQGEEKLFF

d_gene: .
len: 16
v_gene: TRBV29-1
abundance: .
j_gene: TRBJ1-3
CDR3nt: TGCAGCGTTTTCCTCCCACAGCCAAGCTCTGGAAACACCATATATTTT
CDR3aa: CSVFLPQPSSGNTIYF

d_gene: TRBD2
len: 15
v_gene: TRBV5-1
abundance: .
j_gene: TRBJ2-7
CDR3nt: TGCGCCAGCAGCTTGGGGACTAGCGGGCCGTACGAGCAGTACTTC
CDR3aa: CASSLGTSGPYEQYF

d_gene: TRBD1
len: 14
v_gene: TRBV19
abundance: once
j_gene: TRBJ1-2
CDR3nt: TGTGCCAGTAGTGCGAGGGACAGACTCTATGGCTACACCTTC
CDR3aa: CASSARDRLYGYTF

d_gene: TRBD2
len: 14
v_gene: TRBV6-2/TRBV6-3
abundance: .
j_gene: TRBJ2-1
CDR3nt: TGTGCCAGCAGTCGAGCGGGGGCCTACAATGAGCAGTTCTTC
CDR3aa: CASSRAGAYNEQFF

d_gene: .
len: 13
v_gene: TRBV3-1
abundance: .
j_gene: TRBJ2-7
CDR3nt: TGTGCCAGCAGCGGACTGGACCGGGGTGAGCAGTACTTC
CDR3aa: CASSGLDRGEQYF

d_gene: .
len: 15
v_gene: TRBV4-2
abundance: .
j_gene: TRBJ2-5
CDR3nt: TGTGCCAGCAGCCAAGCGAAGGGTACTGAAGAGACCCAGTACTTC
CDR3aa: CASSQAKGTEETQYF

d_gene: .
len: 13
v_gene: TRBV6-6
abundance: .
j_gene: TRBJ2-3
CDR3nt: TGTGCCAGCGGATCCAGGCGGGCAGATACGCAGTATTTT
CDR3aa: CASGSRRADTQYF

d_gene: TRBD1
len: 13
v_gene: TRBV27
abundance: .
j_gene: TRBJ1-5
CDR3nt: TGTGCCAGCAGTGAAACAGGGGGGCAGCCCCAGCATTTT
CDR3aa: CASSETGGQPQHF

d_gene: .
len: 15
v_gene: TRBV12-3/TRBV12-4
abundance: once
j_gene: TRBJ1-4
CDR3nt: TGTGCCAGCAGTTTAGCGATGACAACTAATGAAAAACTGTTTTTT
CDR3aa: CASSLAMTTNEKLFF

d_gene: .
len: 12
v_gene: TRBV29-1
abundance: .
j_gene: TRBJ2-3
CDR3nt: TGCAGTCACAGGGTCCGGGAAGATACGCAGTATTTT
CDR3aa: CSHRVREDTQYF

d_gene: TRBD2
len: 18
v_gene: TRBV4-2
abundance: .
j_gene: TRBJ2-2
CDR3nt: TGTGCCAGCAGCCAAGAACCTAGCGGGGGTTTACGGACCGGGGAGCTGTTTTTT
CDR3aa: CASSQEPSGGLRTGELFF